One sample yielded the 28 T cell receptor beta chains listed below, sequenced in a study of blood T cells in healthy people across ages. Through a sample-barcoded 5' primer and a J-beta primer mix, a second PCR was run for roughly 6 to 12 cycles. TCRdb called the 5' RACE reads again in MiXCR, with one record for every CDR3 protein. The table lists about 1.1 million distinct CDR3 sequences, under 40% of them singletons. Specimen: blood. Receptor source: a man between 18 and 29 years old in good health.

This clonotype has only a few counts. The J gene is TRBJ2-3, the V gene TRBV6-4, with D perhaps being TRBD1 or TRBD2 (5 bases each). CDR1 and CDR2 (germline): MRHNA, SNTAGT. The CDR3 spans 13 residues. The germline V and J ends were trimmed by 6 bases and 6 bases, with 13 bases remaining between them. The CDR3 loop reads CASSLGRWDTQYF. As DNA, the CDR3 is TGTGCCAGCAGCTTGGGACGGTGGGATACGCAGTATTTT.

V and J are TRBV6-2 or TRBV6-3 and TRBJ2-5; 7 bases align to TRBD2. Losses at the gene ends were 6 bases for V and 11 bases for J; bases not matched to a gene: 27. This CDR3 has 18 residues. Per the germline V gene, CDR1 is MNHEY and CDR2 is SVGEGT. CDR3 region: CASSPISLTSHTRDEQYF. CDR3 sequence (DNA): TGTGCCAGCAGCCCCATATCCCTGACTAGCCATACCAGGGATGAGCAGTACTTC.

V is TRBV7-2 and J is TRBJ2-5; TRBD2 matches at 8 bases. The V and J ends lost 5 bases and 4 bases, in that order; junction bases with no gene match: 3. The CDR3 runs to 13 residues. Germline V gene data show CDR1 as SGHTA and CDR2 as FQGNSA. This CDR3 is CASSPGLVETQYF. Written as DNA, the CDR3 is TGTGCCAGCAGCCCGGGACTAGTAGAGACCCAGTACTTC. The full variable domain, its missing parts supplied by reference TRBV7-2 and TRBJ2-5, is GAGVSQSPSNKVTEKGKDVELRCDPISGHTALYWYRQSLGQGLEFLIYFQGNSAPDKSGLPSDRFSAERTGGSVSTLTIQRTQQEDSAVYLCASSPGLVETQYFGPGTRLLVL.

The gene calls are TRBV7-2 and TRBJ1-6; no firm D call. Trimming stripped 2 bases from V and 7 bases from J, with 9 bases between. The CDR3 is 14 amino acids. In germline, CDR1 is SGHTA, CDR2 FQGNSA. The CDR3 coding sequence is TGTGCCAGCAGCTTACCTGCTCGGAATTCACCCCTCCACTTT. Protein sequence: CASSLPARNSPLHF. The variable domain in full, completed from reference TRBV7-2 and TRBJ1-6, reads GAGVSQSPSNKVTEKGKDVELRCDPISGHTALYWYRQSLGQGLEFLIYFQGNSAPDKSGLPSDRFSAERTGGSVSTLTIQRTQQEDSAVYLCASSLPARNSPLHFGNGTRLTVT.

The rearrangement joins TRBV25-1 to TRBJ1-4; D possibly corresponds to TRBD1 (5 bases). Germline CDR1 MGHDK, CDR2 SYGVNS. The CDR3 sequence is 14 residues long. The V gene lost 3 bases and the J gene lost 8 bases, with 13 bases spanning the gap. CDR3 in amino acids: CASSDMGTVEKLFF. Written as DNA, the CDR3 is TGTGCCAGCAGTGATATGGGGACCGTGGAAAAACTGTTTTTT.

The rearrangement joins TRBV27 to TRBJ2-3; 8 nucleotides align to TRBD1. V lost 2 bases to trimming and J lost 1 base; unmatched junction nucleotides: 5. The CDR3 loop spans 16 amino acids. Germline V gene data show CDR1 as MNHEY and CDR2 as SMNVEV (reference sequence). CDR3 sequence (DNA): TGTGCCAGCAGTTTAGATTGGACAGGGCGCACAGATACGCAGTATTTT. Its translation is CASSLDWTGRTDTQYF.

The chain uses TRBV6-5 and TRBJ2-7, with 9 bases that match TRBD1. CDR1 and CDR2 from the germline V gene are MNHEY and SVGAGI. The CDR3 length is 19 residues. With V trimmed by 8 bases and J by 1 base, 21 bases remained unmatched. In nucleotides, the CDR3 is TGTGCCAGCGGTTCCCCTCGGACAGGGGTGGCCTCGCGATCCTACGAGCAGTACTTC. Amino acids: CASGSPRTGVASRSYEQYF.

CDR3 DNA sequence: TGTGCCAGTACCAGGTGGGGGTCCGGGTTGAACACTGAAGCTTTCTTT. This gives the protein CASTRWGSGLNTEAFF. The chain recombines TRBV19 with TRBJ1-1; possible D gene TRBD1, 5 bases. This CDR3 spans 16 amino acids. Trimming removed 7 bases from V and 0 bases from J, with 18 bases in between. Germline V gene data show CDR1 as LNHDA and CDR2 as SQIVND (reference sequence). The full variable domain, with the rest looked up from reference TRBV19 and TRBJ1-1, is DGGITQSPKYLFRKEGQNVTLSCEQNLNHDAMYWYRQDPGQGLRLIYYSQIVNDFQKGDIAEGYSVSREKKESFPLTVTSAQKNPTAFYLCASTRWGSGLNTEAFFGQGTRLTVV.

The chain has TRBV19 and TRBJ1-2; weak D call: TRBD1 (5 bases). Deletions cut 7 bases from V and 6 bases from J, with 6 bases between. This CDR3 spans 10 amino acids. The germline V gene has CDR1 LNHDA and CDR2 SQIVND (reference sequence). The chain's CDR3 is CASKQDGYTF. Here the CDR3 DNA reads TGTGCCAGTAAACAGGATGGCTACACCTTC.

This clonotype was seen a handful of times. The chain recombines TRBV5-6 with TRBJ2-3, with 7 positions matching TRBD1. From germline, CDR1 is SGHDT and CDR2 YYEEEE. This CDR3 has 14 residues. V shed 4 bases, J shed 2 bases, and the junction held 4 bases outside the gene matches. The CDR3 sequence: CASSQDRLTDTQYF. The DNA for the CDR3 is TGTGCCAGCAGCCAGGACAGGCTCACAGATACGCAGTATTTT.

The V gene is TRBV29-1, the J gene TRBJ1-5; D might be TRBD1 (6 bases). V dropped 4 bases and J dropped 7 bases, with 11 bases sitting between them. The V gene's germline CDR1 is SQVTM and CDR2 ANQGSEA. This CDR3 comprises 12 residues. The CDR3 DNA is TGCAGCGTTGGGGGGGGCGACCAGCCCCAGCATTTT. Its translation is CSVGGGDQPQHF.

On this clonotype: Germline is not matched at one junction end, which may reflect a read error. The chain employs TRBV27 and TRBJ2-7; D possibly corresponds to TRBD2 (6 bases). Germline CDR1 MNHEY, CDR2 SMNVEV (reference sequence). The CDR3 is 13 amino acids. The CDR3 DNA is TGTGTCAGCAGCAGTACCTCCGCGGGAGAGCAGTACTTC. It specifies CVSSSTSAGEQYF.

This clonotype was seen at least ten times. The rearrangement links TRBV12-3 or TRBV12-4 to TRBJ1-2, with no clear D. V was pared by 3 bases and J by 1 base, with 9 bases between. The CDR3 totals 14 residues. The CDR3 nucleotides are TGTGCCAGCAGTTTTGCACCTAATAACTATGGCTACACCTTC. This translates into CASSFAPNNYGYTF.

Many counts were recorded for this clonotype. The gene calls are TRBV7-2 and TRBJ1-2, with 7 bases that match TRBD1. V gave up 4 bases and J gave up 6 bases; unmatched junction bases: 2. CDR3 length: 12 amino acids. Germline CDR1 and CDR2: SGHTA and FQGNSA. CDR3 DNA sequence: TGTGCCAGCAGCTCCGACAGGGATGGCTACACCTTC. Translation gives CASSSDRDGYTF.

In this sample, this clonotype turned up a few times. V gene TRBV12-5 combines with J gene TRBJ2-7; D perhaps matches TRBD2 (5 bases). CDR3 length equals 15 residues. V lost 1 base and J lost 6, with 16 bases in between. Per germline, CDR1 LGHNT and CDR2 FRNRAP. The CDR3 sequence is CASGLGVTRVSEQYF. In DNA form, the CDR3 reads TGTGCTAGTGGTTTGGGGGTAACGCGGGTCTCCGAGCAGTACTTC.

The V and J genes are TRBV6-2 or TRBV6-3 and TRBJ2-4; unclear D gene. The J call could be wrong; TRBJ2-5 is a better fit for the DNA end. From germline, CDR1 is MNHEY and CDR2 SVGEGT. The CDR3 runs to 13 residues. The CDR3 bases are TGTGCCAGCGCAAGCCTGGTGCAAGAGACCCAGTACTTC. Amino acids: CASASLVQETQYF.

The CDR3 loop is CASSSDRATGELFF. Here the CDR3 DNA reads TGCGCCAGCAGCTCTGACAGGGCGACCGGGGAGCTGTTTTTT. The chain recombines TRBV5-1 with TRBJ2-2; 7 bases align to TRBD1. Germline-derived CDR1 and CDR2 are SGHRS and YFSETQ. V lost 3 bases to trimming and J lost 5 bases; unmatched junction nucleotides: 4. The CDR3 loop spans 14 amino acids.

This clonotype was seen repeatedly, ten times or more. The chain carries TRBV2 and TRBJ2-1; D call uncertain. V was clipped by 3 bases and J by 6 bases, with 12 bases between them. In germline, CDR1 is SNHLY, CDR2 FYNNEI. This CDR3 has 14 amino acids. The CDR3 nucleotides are TGTGCCAGCAGTGAGTCGCTAGTAGTCAATGAGCAGTTCTTC. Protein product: CASSESLVVNEQFF.

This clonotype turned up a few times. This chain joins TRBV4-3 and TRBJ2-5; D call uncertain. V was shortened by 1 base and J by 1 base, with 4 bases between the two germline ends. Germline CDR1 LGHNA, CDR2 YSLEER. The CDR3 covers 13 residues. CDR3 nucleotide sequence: TGCGCCAGCAGCCAAGTAGCCCAAGAGACCCAGTACTTC. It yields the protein CASSQVAQETQYF.

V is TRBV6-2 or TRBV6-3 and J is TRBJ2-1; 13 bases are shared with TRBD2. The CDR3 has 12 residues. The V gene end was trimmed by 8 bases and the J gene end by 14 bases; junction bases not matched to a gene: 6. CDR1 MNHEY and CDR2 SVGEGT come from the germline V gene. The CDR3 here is CASSPGTSGEFF. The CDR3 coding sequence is TGTGCCAGCTCCCCGGGGACTAGCGGGGAGTTCTTC.

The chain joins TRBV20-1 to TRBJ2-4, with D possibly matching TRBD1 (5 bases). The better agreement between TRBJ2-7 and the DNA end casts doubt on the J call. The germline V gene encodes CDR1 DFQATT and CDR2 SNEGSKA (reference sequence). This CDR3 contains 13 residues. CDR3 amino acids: CSARVADTYEQYF. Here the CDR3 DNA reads TGCAGTGCTAGAGTGGCGGACACGTACGAGCAGTACTTC.

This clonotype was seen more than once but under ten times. CDR3: CASSPSRQTLVYGYTF. CDR3 nucleotides: TGCGCCAGCAGCCCATCGAGACAGACTCTCGTCTATGGCTACACCTTC. This chain links TRBV4-1 with TRBJ1-2, with a weak D call TRBD1 (5 bases). Trimming left V 4 bases short and J 4 bases short, with 19 bases between. Germline CDR1 reads MGHRA; CDR2 reads YSYEKL. CDR3 length: 16 amino acids.

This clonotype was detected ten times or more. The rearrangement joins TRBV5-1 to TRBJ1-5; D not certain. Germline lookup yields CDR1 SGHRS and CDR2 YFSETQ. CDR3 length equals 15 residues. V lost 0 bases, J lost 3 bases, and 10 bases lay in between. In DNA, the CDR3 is TGCGCCAGCAGCTTGGATAAGGAGCCCAATCAGCCCCAGCATTTT. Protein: CASSLDKEPNQPQHF.

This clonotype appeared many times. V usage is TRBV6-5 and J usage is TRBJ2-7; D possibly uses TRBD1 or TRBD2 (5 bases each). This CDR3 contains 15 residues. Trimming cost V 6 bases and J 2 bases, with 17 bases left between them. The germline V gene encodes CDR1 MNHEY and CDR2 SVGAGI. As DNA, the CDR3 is TGTGCCAGCAGCCTTACCGGGGCAGCTACCTACGAGCAGTACTTC. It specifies CASSLTGAATYEQYF.

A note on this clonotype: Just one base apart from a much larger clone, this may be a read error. The CDR3 DNA sequence: TGTGCCAGCAGTAAGGGACTAACGTCCTACAATGAGCAGTTCTTC. Translating gives CASSKGLTSYNEQFF. The chain is built from TRBV11-1 and TRBJ2-1, with 7 bases that match TRBD2. Germline CDR1 SGHAT, CDR2 FQDESV (reference sequence). J lost 1 base, V lost 6 bases, and 6 bases had no gene match. This CDR3 has 15 residues.

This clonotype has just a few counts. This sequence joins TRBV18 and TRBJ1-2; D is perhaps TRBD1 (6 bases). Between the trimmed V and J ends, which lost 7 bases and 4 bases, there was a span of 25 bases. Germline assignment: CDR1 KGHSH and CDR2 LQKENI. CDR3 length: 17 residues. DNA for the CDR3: TGTGCCAGCTTCACGGGACAACAGTGGAAATCTCTCTATGGCTACACCTTC. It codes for CASFTGQQWKSLYGYTF.

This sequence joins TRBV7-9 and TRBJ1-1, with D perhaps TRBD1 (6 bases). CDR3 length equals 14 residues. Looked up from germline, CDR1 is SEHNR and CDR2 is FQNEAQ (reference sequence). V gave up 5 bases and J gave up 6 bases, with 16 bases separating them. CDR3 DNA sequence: TGTGCCAGCAGCCCCCGAACAGGGAAGGCTGAAGCTTTCTTT. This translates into CASSPRTGKAEAFF.

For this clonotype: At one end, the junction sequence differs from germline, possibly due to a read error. The CDR3 coding sequence is TGTGCCAGCAGCCCGGGACAGGGGAGTGAAAAACTGTTTTTT. This translates into CASSPGQGSEKLFF. This chain joins TRBV5-1 and TRBJ1-4; 10 bases are a match to TRBD1. This CDR3 has 14 residues. Germline assignment: CDR1 SGHRS and CDR2 YFSETQ.